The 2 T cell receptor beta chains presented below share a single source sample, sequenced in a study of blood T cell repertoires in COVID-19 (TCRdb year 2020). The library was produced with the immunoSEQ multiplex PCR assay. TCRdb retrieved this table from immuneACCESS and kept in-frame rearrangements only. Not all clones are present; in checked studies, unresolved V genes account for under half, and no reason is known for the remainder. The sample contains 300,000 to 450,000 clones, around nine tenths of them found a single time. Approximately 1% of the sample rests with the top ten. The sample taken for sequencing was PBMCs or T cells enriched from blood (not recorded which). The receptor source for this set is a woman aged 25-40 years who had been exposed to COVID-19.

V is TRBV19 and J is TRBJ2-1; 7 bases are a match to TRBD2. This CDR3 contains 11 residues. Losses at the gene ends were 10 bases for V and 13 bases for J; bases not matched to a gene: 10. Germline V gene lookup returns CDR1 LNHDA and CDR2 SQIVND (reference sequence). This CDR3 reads CATQSGGLQFF. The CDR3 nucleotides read TGTGCCACTCAGTCCGGGGGGTTACAGTTCTTC.

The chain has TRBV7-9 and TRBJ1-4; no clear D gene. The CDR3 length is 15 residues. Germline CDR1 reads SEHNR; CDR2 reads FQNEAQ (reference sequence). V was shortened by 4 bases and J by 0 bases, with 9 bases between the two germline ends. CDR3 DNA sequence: TGTGCCAGCAGCTCGTACAGTGCAACTAATGAAAAACTGTTTTTT. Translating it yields CASSSYSATNEKLFF.